This is a list of T cell receptor beta chains from one sample in a study of spatial heterogeneity in lung cancer. TCRdb passed the 5' RACE reads through MiXCR, listing each CDR3 protein once. The repertoire holds under 5,500 distinct CDR3 sequences, roughly an eighth seen once, with 49% in the top ten. The sample consisted of lung tumor tissue, taken at surgery. The receptor source for this set is a male donor with early-stage non-small cell lung cancer. Both conserved end residues are part of each CDR3. D genes are given only for firm matches. The size field is filled for only some rows; it gives once, few, many or a size class.

clone_size: large; j_call: TRBJ1-2; d_call: -; v_call: TRBV5-6; cdr3_nt: TGTGCCAGCAGCTTGGCCGCGATACGTAGGGGCTACACCTTC; cdr3_aa: CASSLAAIRRGYTF
clone_size: few; j_call: TRBJ2-3; d_call: -; v_call: TRBV7-9; cdr3_nt: TGTGCCAGCAGCTTAGTAAGGGTTTGGTATTTT; cdr3_aa: CASSLVRVWYF
clone_size: few; j_call: TRBJ2-5; d_call: -; v_call: TRBV7-9; cdr3_nt: TGTGCCAGCAGCTTAACAGGGCTGCCTGCCGAGACCCAGTACTTC; cdr3_aa: CASSLTGLPAETQYF
clone_size: few; j_call: TRBJ1-6; d_call: -; v_call: TRBV15; cdr3_nt: TGTGCCACCAATGACAGACGCAATTCACCCCTCCACTTT; cdr3_aa: CATNDRRNSPLHF
clone_size: many; j_call: TRBJ2-5; d_call: -; v_call: TRBV20-1; cdr3_nt: TGCAGTGCTAGTGGCATCCTGGGAGAGACCCAGTACTTC; cdr3_aa: CSASGILGETQYF
clone_size: few; j_call: TRBJ2-3; d_call: TRBD2; v_call: TRBV7-2; cdr3_nt: TGTGCCAGCAGCTTTAGCGGGGCGGGGGATACGCAGTATTTT; cdr3_aa: CASSFSGAGDTQYF
clone_size: -; j_call: TRBJ2-6; d_call: TRBD1; v_call: TRBV7-9; cdr3_nt: TGTGCCAGCAGCTGGAAGGGACAGGCCTCTGGGGCCAACGTCCTGACTTTC; cdr3_aa: CASSWKGQASGANVLTF
clone_size: few; j_call: TRBJ1-6; d_call: -; v_call: TRBV4-1; cdr3_nt: TGCGCCAGCAGCCAAGCAGGTGGTGGTTCACCCCTCCACTTT; cdr3_aa: CASSQAGGGSPLHF
clone_size: -; j_call: TRBJ2-5; d_call: -; v_call: TRBV18; cdr3_nt: TGTGCCAGCTCACCACAGCAGGTGACCCAGTACTTC; cdr3_aa: CASSPQQVTQYF
clone_size: few; j_call: TRBJ2-3; d_call: TRBD2; v_call: TRBV5-5; cdr3_nt: TGTGCCAGCAGTCCGGGGACTAGCGGGGGTCGACTTACAGATACGCAGTATTTT; cdr3_aa: CASSPGTSGGRLTDTQYF
clone_size: few; j_call: TRBJ2-4; d_call: -; v_call: TRBV7-2; cdr3_nt: TGTGCCAGCAGCCCAACGCGGTCTGCCATTGGCATTCAGTACTTC; cdr3_aa: CASSPTRSAIGIQYF
clone_size: few; j_call: TRBJ2-4; d_call: TRBD1; v_call: TRBV2; cdr3_nt: TGTGCCAGCAGTGTGACAGGGGGCGCAGGATTGGATCAGTACTTC; cdr3_aa: CASSVTGGAGLDQYF
clone_size: -; j_call: TRBJ1-1; d_call: -; v_call: TRBV6-6; cdr3_nt: TGTGCCAGCAGGGGTGATCGTGCGAACACTGAAGCTTTCTTT; cdr3_aa: CASRGDRANTEAFF
clone_size: few; j_call: TRBJ2-4; d_call: -; v_call: TRBV15; cdr3_nt: TGTGCCACCAGCGAATGGGTGTCCAAAAACATTCAGTACTTC; cdr3_aa: CATSEWVSKNIQYF
clone_size: -; j_call: TRBJ2-5; d_call: -; v_call: TRBV28; cdr3_nt: TGTGCCAGCAGTTTGATCTCCACACAAGAGACCCAGTACTTC; cdr3_aa: CASSLISTQETQYF
clone_size: medium-sized; j_call: TRBJ2-5; d_call: -; v_call: TRBV29-1; cdr3_nt: TGCAGCGTTGTCAGGGACTTCCAAGAGACCCAGTACTTC; cdr3_aa: CSVVRDFQETQYF
clone_size: few; j_call: TRBJ1-2; d_call: -; v_call: TRBV19; cdr3_nt: TGTGCCAGTAGTTCTGCCGCAGGACCCCTAGGGGATGGCTACACCTTC; cdr3_aa: CASSSAAGPLGDGYTF
clone_size: few; j_call: TRBJ2-1; d_call: -; v_call: TRBV24-1; cdr3_nt: TGTGCCACCAGTGATCGGTCGGCTTATATGGATGAGCAGTTCTTC; cdr3_aa: CATSDRSAYMDEQFF
clone_size: -; j_call: TRBJ2-1; d_call: TRBD2; v_call: TRBV3-1; cdr3_nt: TGTGCCAGCAGCCTTAGCGGGGCCCCGGGGAATGAGCAGTTCTTC; cdr3_aa: CASSLSGAPGNEQFF
clone_size: few; j_call: TRBJ2-6; d_call: -; v_call: TRBV7-8; cdr3_nt: TGTGCCAGCAGCTTAGACCAGGGGTCTGGGGCCAACGTCCTGACTTTC; cdr3_aa: CASSLDQGSGANVLTF
clone_size: -; j_call: TRBJ1-2; d_call: -; v_call: TRBV20-1; cdr3_nt: TGCAGTGCTTGGGTGCTGGGGCCCTATGGCTACACCTTC; cdr3_aa: CSAWVLGPYGYTF
clone_size: few; j_call: TRBJ1-1; d_call: -; v_call: TRBV12-3/TRBV12-4; cdr3_nt: TGTGCCAGCACTCTTTCGACCCAGACTGAAGCTTTCTTT; cdr3_aa: CASTLSTQTEAFF
clone_size: many; j_call: TRBJ1-2; d_call: -; v_call: TRBV7-9; cdr3_nt: TGTGCCAGCAGCAACCAAAACAATGGCTACACCTTC; cdr3_aa: CASSNQNNGYTF
clone_size: few; j_call: TRBJ2-1; d_call: TRBD2; v_call: TRBV9; cdr3_nt: TGTGCCAGCAGCGTAGGCGGCGGCGGGAGCTCCTACAATGAGCAGTTCTTC; cdr3_aa: CASSVGGGGSSYNEQFF
clone_size: few; j_call: TRBJ1-5; d_call: -; v_call: TRBV2; cdr3_nt: TGTGCCAGCGTAAACGACAGAAGCAATCAGCCCCAGCATTTT; cdr3_aa: CASVNDRSNQPQHF
clone_size: few; j_call: TRBJ2-5; d_call: TRBD2; v_call: TRBV20-1; cdr3_nt: TGCAGTGCTAGAGCGACTAGCGGGGGTTATCCGGGAGAGACCCAGTACTTC; cdr3_aa: CSARATSGGYPGETQYF
clone_size: -; j_call: TRBJ2-5; d_call: -; v_call: TRBV12-5; cdr3_nt: TGTGCTAGTGGGCTCCGGATACTCTACCAAGAGACCCAGTACTTC; cdr3_aa: CASGLRILYQETQYF
clone_size: few; j_call: TRBJ1-1; d_call: -; v_call: TRBV12-3/TRBV12-4; cdr3_nt: TGTGCCAGCAGTTTGGTTCCGAACACTGAAGCTTTCTTT; cdr3_aa: CASSLVPNTEAFF
clone_size: few; j_call: TRBJ1-2; d_call: -; v_call: TRBV30; cdr3_nt: TGTGCCTGGAGTGTACTGCGGGGATATGGCTACACCTTC; cdr3_aa: CAWSVLRGYGYTF
clone_size: -; j_call: TRBJ2-2; d_call: TRBD2; v_call: TRBV6-5; cdr3_nt: TGTGCCAGCAGGAAACTAGCGGGGGGTTACACCGGGGAGCTGTTTTTT; cdr3_aa: CASRKLAGGYTGELFF
clone_size: medium-sized; j_call: TRBJ2-2; d_call: TRBD1; v_call: TRBV6-2/TRBV6-3; cdr3_nt: TGTGCCAGCAGACAGGACAGGGGGCGCACCGGGGAGCTGTTTTTT; cdr3_aa: CASRQDRGRTGELFF
clone_size: few; j_call: TRBJ2-3; d_call: TRBD1; v_call: TRBV2; cdr3_nt: TGTGCCAGCAGCTGGACAGGGACAGATACGCAGTATTTT; cdr3_aa: CASSWTGTDTQYF
clone_size: many; j_call: TRBJ1-3; d_call: -; v_call: TRBV11-2; cdr3_nt: TGTGCCAGCAGCTCGGGGAAAGGAGGCGAATTGGGAAACACCATATATTTT; cdr3_aa: CASSSGKGGELGNTIYF
clone_size: -; j_call: TRBJ1-5; d_call: -; v_call: TRBV28; cdr3_nt: TGTGCCAGCAGGCAGCATAGCAATCAGCCCCAGCATTTT; cdr3_aa: CASRQHSNQPQHF
clone_size: -; j_call: TRBJ2-1; d_call: -; v_call: TRBV6-2/TRBV6-3; cdr3_nt: TGTGCCAGCAGGAGCTGGGGGAGCTCCTACAATGAGCAGTTCTTC; cdr3_aa: CASRSWGSSYNEQFF
clone_size: -; j_call: TRBJ2-5; d_call: -; v_call: TRBV25-1; cdr3_nt: TGTGCCAGCAGTGAATATGAGACAGGGAGGGGACAAGAGACCCAGTACTTC; cdr3_aa: CASSEYETGRGQETQYF
clone_size: medium-sized; j_call: TRBJ1-1; d_call: -; v_call: TRBV5-4; cdr3_nt: TGTGCCAGCAGCGTACAAACAGGTTTTGAAGCTTTCTTT; cdr3_aa: CASSVQTGFEAFF
clone_size: -; j_call: TRBJ1-1; d_call: TRBD1; v_call: TRBV7-8; cdr3_nt: TGTGCCAGCAGAGCAGGGGGCGCCGTCAACACTGAAGCTTTCTTT; cdr3_aa: CASRAGGAVNTEAFF
clone_size: few; j_call: TRBJ1-2; d_call: -; v_call: TRBV4-2; cdr3_nt: TGTGCCAGCAGCCAAGATACCGGGACTCCTAGAGTCTCCTTCTTC; cdr3_aa: CASSQDTGTPRVSFF
clone_size: few; j_call: TRBJ2-5; d_call: -; v_call: TRBV29-1; cdr3_nt: TGCAGCGTCATGCTACGGACGAACCAAGAGACCCAGTACTTC; cdr3_aa: CSVMLRTNQETQYF
clone_size: -; j_call: TRBJ2-4; d_call: -; v_call: TRBV19; cdr3_nt: TGTGCCAGTAGTATAGAGTACTGGCGGTCGTGGGACATTCAGTACTTC; cdr3_aa: CASSIEYWRSWDIQYF
clone_size: -; j_call: TRBJ1-2; d_call: -; v_call: TRBV10-1; cdr3_nt: TGCGCCAGCAGTGAGAGAGGGGAAGCTAACTATGGCTACACCTTC; cdr3_aa: CASSERGEANYGYTF
clone_size: -; j_call: TRBJ1-1; d_call: TRBD1; v_call: TRBV6-6; cdr3_nt: TGTGCCAGCAGTGGACAGGGCACTGAAGCTTTCTTT; cdr3_aa: CASSGQGTEAFF
clone_size: many; j_call: TRBJ2-3; d_call: -; v_call: TRBV7-6; cdr3_nt: TGTGCCAGCAGCTTAGGCCTGAGCGCCACAGATACGCAGTATTTT; cdr3_aa: CASSLGLSATDTQYF
clone_size: -; j_call: TRBJ1-2; d_call: -; v_call: TRBV10-3; cdr3_nt: TGTGCCATCAGGAGGGGCGATACTAACTATGGCTACACCTTC; cdr3_aa: CAIRRGDTNYGYTF
clone_size: medium-sized; j_call: TRBJ2-3; d_call: -; v_call: TRBV7-9; cdr3_nt: TGTGCCAGCAGTTTACAGGGAGAGAGAACAGATACGCAGTATTTT; cdr3_aa: CASSLQGERTDTQYF
clone_size: medium-sized; j_call: TRBJ1-1; d_call: -; v_call: TRBV20-1; cdr3_nt: TGCAGTGCAAAGATGGGGTCGAACACTGAAGCTTTCTTT; cdr3_aa: CSAKMGSNTEAFF
clone_size: few; j_call: TRBJ1-6; d_call: -; v_call: TRBV3-1; cdr3_nt: TGTGCCAGCAGCCAACGACACAATTCACCCCTCCACTTT; cdr3_aa: CASSQRHNSPLHF
clone_size: many; j_call: TRBJ2-7; d_call: -; v_call: TRBV5-1; cdr3_nt: TGCGCCAGCTCCCGGGAGAACTCCTACGAGCAGTACTTC; cdr3_aa: CASSRENSYEQYF
clone_size: medium-sized; j_call: TRBJ2-1; d_call: TRBD2; v_call: TRBV4-2; cdr3_nt: TGTGCCAGCAGCCAAGATATAAGCGGGGGTTACAATGAGCAGTTCTTC; cdr3_aa: CASSQDISGGYNEQFF
clone_size: -; j_call: TRBJ2-1; d_call: TRBD2; v_call: TRBV6-5; cdr3_nt: TGTGCCAGCAGTTACTCGGGGACTAGAATCAATGAGCAGTTCTTC; cdr3_aa: CASSYSGTRINEQFF
clone_size: -; j_call: TRBJ1-2; d_call: -; v_call: TRBV27; cdr3_nt: TGTGCCAGCAGTTCCGCTGGGGAGATTAACTATGGCTACACCTTC; cdr3_aa: CASSSAGEINYGYTF
clone_size: many; j_call: TRBJ1-2; d_call: TRBD1; v_call: TRBV5-6; cdr3_nt: TGTGCCAGCAGCTACAGGGGAGAGGGCTACACCTTC; cdr3_aa: CASSYRGEGYTF
clone_size: few; j_call: TRBJ1-1; d_call: -; v_call: TRBV6-6; cdr3_nt: TGTGCCAGCAGGCCACGTCTCCAACAGGGTGAAGCTTTCTTT; cdr3_aa: CASRPRLQQGEAFF
clone_size: -; j_call: TRBJ1-5; d_call: TRBD1; v_call: TRBV6-5; cdr3_nt: TGTGCCAGCAGAAAGGACAGGGCCCAGCCCCAGCATTTT; cdr3_aa: CASRKDRAQPQHF
clone_size: few; j_call: TRBJ2-1; d_call: -; v_call: TRBV29-1; cdr3_nt: TGCAGCCGCGTGGGCCCCTACAATGAGCAGTTCTTC; cdr3_aa: CSRVGPYNEQFF
clone_size: -; j_call: TRBJ1-4; d_call: -; v_call: TRBV6-2/TRBV6-3; cdr3_nt: TGTGCCAGCAGTAGCTTCGGACTACGGGACTTTGAAAAACTGTTTTTT; cdr3_aa: CASSSFGLRDFEKLFF